The rows below give T cell receptor beta chains drawn from one sample of a study of radiation and T cells in renal cell carcinoma. The assay was immunoSEQ multiplex PCR, and TCRdb's table has in-frame clones only and misses some. The sample holds around 100,000 clones; 84% are singletons and the top ten take around 7.7%. The sample in question was blood, obtained from a patient whose treatment included radiotherapy and nephrectomy. These receptors were taken from a man in his 60s with renal cell carcinoma. CDR3s include the opening cysteine and the closing phenylalanine or tryptophan. D genes are given only for firm matches. Some rows have no size entry. The others give once, few or many, or a class for an expanded clone.

abundance	v_gene	j_gene	d_gene	CDR3aa	CDR3nt
-	TRBV5-1	TRBJ2-3	TRBD2	CASSLLPGTSGTDTQYF	TGCGCCAGCAGCCTTCTCCCAGGGACTAGCGGCACAGATACGCAGTATTTT
-	TRBV29-1	TRBJ2-1	TRBD2	CSALGLWLAGAYNEQFF	TGCAGCGCCCTCGGGCTGTGGCTAGCGGGAGCCTACAATGAGCAGTTCTTC
few	TRBV19	TRBJ2-3	-	CASSMGGTDTDTQYF	TGTGCCAGTAGTATGGGGGGGACAGACACAGATACGCAGTATTTT
-	TRBV5-4	TRBJ1-1	-	CASSLVSATEAFF	TGTGCCAGCAGCTTGGTGTCAGCCACTGAAGCTTTCTTT
-	TRBV13	TRBJ2-4	TRBD2	CASSLGRASGRGLTKNIQYF	TGTGCCAGCAGCTTAGGACGGGCTAGCGGGAGAGGTCTAACCAAAAACATTCAGTACTTC
-	TRBV9	TRBJ1-2	-	CASSVNPIKQETHYGYTF	TGTGCCAGCAGCGTAAATCCTATTAAACAGGAGACCCACTATGGCTACACCTTC
-	TRBV28	TRBJ2-6	-	CASRDISGANVLTF	TGTGCCAGCAGGGACATATCTGGGGCCAACGTCCTGACTTTC
-	TRBV7-2	TRBJ2-7	-	CASSPRTAGSYEQYF	TGTGCCAGCAGCCCCCGGACAGCGGGTTCCTACGAGCAGTACTTC
-	TRBV30	TRBJ2-7	TRBD2	CAWSLAGPPYEQYF	TGTGCCTGGAGCCTAGCGGGCCCGCCTTACGAGCAGTACTTC
-	TRBV27	TRBJ2-7	TRBD1	CASSLRGTGPDYEQYF	TGTGCCAGCAGTCTCAGGGGGACAGGGCCAGACTACGAGCAGTACTTC
-	TRBV7-9	TRBJ2-7	-	CASSLFSDSYEQYF	TGTGCCAGCAGCTTATTCTCGGACTCCTACGAGCAGTACTTC
-	TRBV5-1	TRBJ2-3	-	CASSTSGRRSTDTQYF	TGCGCCAGCAGCACCTCAGGACGGCGCTCCACAGATACGCAGTATTTT
once	TRBV19	TRBJ1-5	-	CASSIVTPRSNQPQHF	TGTGCCAGTAGTATAGTCACCCCTAGGAGCAATCAGCCCCAGCATTTT
-	TRBV11-3	TRBJ2-1	TRBD1	CASSLRTGFDEQFF	TGTGCCAGCAGCCTCCGGACAGGTTTTGATGAGCAGTTCTTC
-	TRBV13	TRBJ1-4	-	CASSLMGGNNEKLFF	TGTGCCAGCAGCTTAATGGGCGGAAATAATGAAAAACTGTTTTTT
-	TRBV28	TRBJ2-7	TRBD1	CASSSHYGQGIPYEQYF	TGTGCCAGCAGTTCTCATTACGGACAGGGGATCCCCTACGAGCAGTACTTC
-	TRBV27	TRBJ2-2	TRBD2	CASSPVPGLAGGPGPGELFF	TGTGCCAGCAGTCCTGTACCGGGACTAGCGGGAGGGCCAGGACCCGGGGAGCTGTTTTTT
-	TRBV9	TRBJ2-7	TRBD2	CASSVSGRGYEQYF	TGTGCCAGCAGCGTAAGTGGGAGGGGATACGAGCAGTACTTC
-	TRBV6-5	TRBJ2-7	-	CASSTGSISYEQYF	TGTGCCAGCAGCACAGGTTCCATTAGCTACGAGCAGTACTTC
-	TRBV28	TRBJ2-1	TRBD1	CASSFGDRDYNEQFF	TGTGCCAGCAGTTTTGGAGACAGGGACTACAATGAGCAGTTCTTC
-	TRBV6-1	TRBJ1-1	-	CASLFQGQGTEAFF	TGTGCCAGCCTATTTCAGGGGCAGGGGACTGAAGCTTTCTTT
-	TRBV7-8	TRBJ2-1	TRBD1	CASSLEGTAYNEQFF	TGTGCCAGCAGCTTAGAGGGGACAGCCTACAATGAGCAGTTCTTC
-	TRBV5-1	TRBJ2-6	-	CVSSLDGANVLTF	TGCGTCAGCAGTCTAGATGGGGCCAACGTCCTGACTTTC
-	TRBV2	TRBJ2-3	-	CASSDPLARSTDTQYF	TGTGCCAGCAGTGACCCACTAGCCCGTAGCACAGATACGCAGTATTTT
-	TRBV30	TRBJ1-2	-	CAWSVMSFYGYTF	TGTGCCTGGAGTGTAATGTCCTTCTATGGCTACACCTTC
-	TRBV5-1	TRBJ1-1	-	CASSMDTVNTEAFF	TGCGCCAGCAGCATGGACACTGTGAACACTGAAGCTTTCTTT
once	TRBV19	TRBJ2-3	-	CASSPLGLQPGLSSTDTQYF	TGTGCCAGTAGTCCTTTAGGACTCCAACCGGGACTCTCTAGCACAGATACGCAGTATTTT
-	TRBV9	TRBJ2-5	-	CASSVDVRETQYF	TGTGCCAGCAGCGTTGACGTTCGAGAGACCCAGTACTTC
-	TRBV28	TRBJ2-5	TRBD1	CASRPRTGQETQYF	TGTGCCAGCAGGCCTCGGACAGGGCAAGAGACCCAGTACTTC
-	TRBV28	TRBJ1-4	-	CASSAPATNEKLFF	TGTGCCAGCAGCGCCCCTGCAACTAATGAAAAACTGTTTTTT
-	TRBV5-5	TRBJ1-1	TRBD1	CASSLVLRIQGQGAGTEAFF	TGTGCCAGCAGCTTGGTGCTTAGAATCCAGGGACAGGGGGCGGGGACTGAAGCTTTCTTT
-	TRBV25-1	TRBJ2-5	-	CASRPPEERGETQYF	TGTGCCAGCAGACCCCCGGAGGAGAGGGGAGAGACCCAGTACTTC
-	TRBV19	TRBJ2-1	TRBD2	CASSRLADYNEQFF	TGTGCCAGTAGTAGACTAGCGGATTACAATGAGCAGTTCTTC
once	TRBV27	TRBJ2-2	-	CASTPLTPTGELFF	TGTGCCAGCACCCCCCTCACCCCAACCGGGGAGCTGTTTTTT
-	TRBV19	TRBJ1-1	-	CASSIQGMNTEAFF	TGTGCCAGTAGTATACAAGGGATGAACACTGAAGCTTTCTTT
once	TRBV29-1	TRBJ1-3	-	CSVYGEFSGNTIYF	TGCAGCGTGTATGGAGAGTTCTCTGGAAACACCATATATTTT
few	TRBV10-1	TRBJ1-2	-	CASERRENYGYTF	TGCGCCAGCGAGCGACGGGAGAACTATGGCTACACCTTC
-	TRBV18	TRBJ2-7	TRBD2	CASSLRKSGRASLPYEQYF	TGTGCCAGCTCACTACGAAAGAGCGGGAGGGCCAGTTTGCCCTACGAGCAGTACTTC